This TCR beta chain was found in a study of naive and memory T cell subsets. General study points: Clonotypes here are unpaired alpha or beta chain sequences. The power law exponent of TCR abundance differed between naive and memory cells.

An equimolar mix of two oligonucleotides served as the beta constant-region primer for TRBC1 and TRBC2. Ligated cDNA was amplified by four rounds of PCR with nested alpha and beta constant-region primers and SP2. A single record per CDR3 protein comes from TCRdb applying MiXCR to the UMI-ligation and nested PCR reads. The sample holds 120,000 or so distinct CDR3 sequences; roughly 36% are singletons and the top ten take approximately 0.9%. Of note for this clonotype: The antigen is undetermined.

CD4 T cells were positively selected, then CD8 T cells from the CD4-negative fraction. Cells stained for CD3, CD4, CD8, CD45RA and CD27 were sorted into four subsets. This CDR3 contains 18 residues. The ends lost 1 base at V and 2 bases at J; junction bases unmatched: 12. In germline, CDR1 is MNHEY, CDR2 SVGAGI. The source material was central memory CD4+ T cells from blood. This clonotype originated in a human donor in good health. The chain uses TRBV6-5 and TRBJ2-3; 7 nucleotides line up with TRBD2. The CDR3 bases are TGTGCCAGCAGTTACTATCGGGGCTCGGGGGGACTCACAGATACGCAGTATTTT. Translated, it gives CASSYYRGSGGLTDTQYF.